What follows are 5 T cell receptor beta chains derived from one specimen sequenced in a study of a mutant IDH1 vaccine in newly diagnosed glioma. Repertoires were generated with immunoSEQ multiplex PCR, while TCRdb's copy carries only in-frame clones and drops some. The sample lists about 46,000 clones, 85% to 95% seen once, with about 2.4% in the top ten. Sample time point: week 35, safety follow-up. The study gave 300 ug of mutant IDH1 20-mer peptide per vaccine dose, with topical imiquimod. These TCRs' antigens remain unknown. The input for sequencing was PBMCs, taken from a glioma patient whose treatment included an IDH1 peptide vaccine. Every receptor here comes from a man aged 50 to 60 with glioma.

This chain joins TRBV14 and TRBJ2-1; D unclear. The CDR3 extends over 13 amino acids. CDR1 is SGHDN and CDR2 is FVKESK in the germline V gene. Trimming pared 4 bases from V and 4 bases from J, leaving 8 bases between. The CDR3 DNA follows: TGTGCCAGCAGCCGCCAGTCTTACAATGAGCAGTTCTTC. This sequence encodes CASSRQSYNEQFF.

This clone was recorded once. J is TRBJ1-2 and V is TRBV15; 8 bases agree with TRBD1. V shed 4 bases, J shed 5 bases, and the junction held 3 bases outside the gene matches. CDR1 and CDR2 from the germline V gene are LNHNV and YYDKDF (reference sequence). CDR3 size: 13 residues. In DNA form, the CDR3 reads TGTGCCACCAGCAAAACAGGGGGGTATGGCTACACCTTC. Amino acid sequence: CATSKTGGYGYTF.

The V gene is TRBV30, the J gene TRBJ1-2; TRBD1 is a possible D gene (6 bases). The V gene lost 3 bases and the J gene lost 8 bases, with 16 bases spanning the gap. The CDR3 spans 13 residues. Germline CDR1 GTSNPN, CDR2 SVGIG (reference sequence). The CDR3 coding sequence is TGTGCCTGGAGCGAAACAGGGCGTTCAGGCTACACCTTC. Translating gives CAWSETGRSGYTF.

As DNA, the CDR3 is TGCGCCAGCAGCCAATGGGGGCTCGGCAATCAGCCCCAGCATTTT. Residues: CASSQWGLGNQPQHF. The chain carries TRBV4-1 and TRBJ1-5; TRBD1 is a possible D gene (6 bases). Per germline, CDR1 MGHRA and CDR2 YSYEKL. The CDR3 loop spans 15 amino acids. V gave up 2 bases and J gave up 2 bases, with 10 bases separating them.

The chain has TRBV2 and TRBJ2-4; the D gene is possibly TRBD1 (5 bases). Trimming left V 4 bases short and J 0 bases short, with 13 bases between. CDR3 length: 16 amino acids. In germline, CDR1 is SNHLY, CDR2 FYNNEI. The CDR3 DNA follows: TGTGCCAGCAGTGCTACAGGTCCCTTAGCCAAAAACATTCAGTACTTC. This codes for CASSATGPLAKNIQYF. Supplemented by reference TRBV2 and TRBJ2-4, the full variable domain reads EPEVTQTPSHQVTQMGQEVILRCVPISNHLYFYWYRQILGQKVEFLVSFYNNEISEKSEIFDDQFSVERPDGSNFTLKIRSTKLEDSAMYFCASSATGPLAKNIQYFGAGTRLSVL.